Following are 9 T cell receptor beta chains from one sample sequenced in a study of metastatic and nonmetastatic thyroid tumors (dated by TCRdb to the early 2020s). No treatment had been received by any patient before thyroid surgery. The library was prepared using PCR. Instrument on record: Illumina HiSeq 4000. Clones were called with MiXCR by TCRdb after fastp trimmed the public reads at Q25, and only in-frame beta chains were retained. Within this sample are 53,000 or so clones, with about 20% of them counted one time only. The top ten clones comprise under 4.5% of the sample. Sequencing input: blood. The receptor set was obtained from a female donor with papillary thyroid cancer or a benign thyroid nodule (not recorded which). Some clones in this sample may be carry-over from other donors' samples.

The CDR3 reads CASSLGGAGFGETQYF. CDR3 DNA sequence: TGTGCCAGCAGCCTCGGTGGGGCGGGATTCGGAGAGACCCAGTACTTC. This chain connects TRBV9 to TRBJ2-5, with D possibly being TRBD2 (6 bases). The length of the CDR3 is 16 residues. Germline loops: CDR1 SGDLS, CDR2 YYNGEE. Deletions cut 4 bases from V and 4 bases from J, with 20 bases between.

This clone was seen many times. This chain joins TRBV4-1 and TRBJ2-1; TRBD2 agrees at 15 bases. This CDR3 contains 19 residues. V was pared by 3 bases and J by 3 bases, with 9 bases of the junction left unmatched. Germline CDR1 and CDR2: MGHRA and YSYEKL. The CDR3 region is CASSHPGLAGGPHYNEQFF. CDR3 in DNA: TGCGCCAGCAGCCACCCAGGACTAGCGGGAGGGCCTCACTACAATGAGCAGTTCTTC.

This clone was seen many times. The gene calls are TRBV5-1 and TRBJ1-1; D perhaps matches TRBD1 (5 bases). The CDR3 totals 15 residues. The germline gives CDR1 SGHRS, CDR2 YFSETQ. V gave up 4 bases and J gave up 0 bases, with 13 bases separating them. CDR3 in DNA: TGCGCCAGCAGCCCAGAGGAGGGGATGAACACTGAAGCTTTCTTT. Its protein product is CASSPEEGMNTEAFF. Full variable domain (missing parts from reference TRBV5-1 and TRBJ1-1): KAGVTQTPRYLIKTRGQQVTLSCSPISGHRSVSWYQQTPGQGLQFLFEYFSETQRNKGNFPGRFSGRQFSNSRSEMNVSTLELGDSALYLCASSPEEGMNTEAFFGQGTRLTVV.

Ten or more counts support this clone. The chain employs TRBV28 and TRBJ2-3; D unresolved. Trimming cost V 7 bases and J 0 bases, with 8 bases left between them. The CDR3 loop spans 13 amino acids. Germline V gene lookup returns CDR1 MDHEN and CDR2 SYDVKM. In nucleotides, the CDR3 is TGTGCCAGCACGTCAGACAGCACAGATACGCAGTATTTT. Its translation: CASTSDSTDTQYF.

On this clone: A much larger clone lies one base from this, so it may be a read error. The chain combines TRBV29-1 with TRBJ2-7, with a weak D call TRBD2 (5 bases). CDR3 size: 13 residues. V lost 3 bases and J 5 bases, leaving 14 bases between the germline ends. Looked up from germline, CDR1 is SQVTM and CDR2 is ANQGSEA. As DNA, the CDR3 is TGCAGCGTTGAGTTTAGCGTGATTAACGAGCAGTACTTC. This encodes CSVEFSVINEQYF.

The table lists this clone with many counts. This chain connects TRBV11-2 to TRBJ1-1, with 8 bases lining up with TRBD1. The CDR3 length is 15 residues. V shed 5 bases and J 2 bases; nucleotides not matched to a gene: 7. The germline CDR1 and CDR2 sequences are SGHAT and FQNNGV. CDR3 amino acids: CASSPGDRFNTEAFF. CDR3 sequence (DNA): TGTGCCAGCAGCCCGGGGGACAGGTTTAACACTGAAGCTTTCTTT.

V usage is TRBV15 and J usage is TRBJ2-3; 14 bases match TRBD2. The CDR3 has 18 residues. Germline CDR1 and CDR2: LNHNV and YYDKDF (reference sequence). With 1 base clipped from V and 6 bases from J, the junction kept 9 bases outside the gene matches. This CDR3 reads CATSRVEGLAGVSDTQYF. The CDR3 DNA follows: TGTGCCACCAGCAGAGTAGAGGGACTAGCGGGAGTTTCCGATACGCAGTATTTT.

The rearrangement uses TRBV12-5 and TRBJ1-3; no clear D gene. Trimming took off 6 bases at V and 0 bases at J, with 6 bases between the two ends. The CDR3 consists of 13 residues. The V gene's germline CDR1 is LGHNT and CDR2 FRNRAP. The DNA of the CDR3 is TGTGCTAGTGGGAGGGACTCTGGAAACACCATATATTTT. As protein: CASGRDSGNTIYF.

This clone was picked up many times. This CDR3 reads CASSEGGAGGGEQYF. The DNA of the CDR3 is TGTGCCAGCAGTGAGGGCGGGGCAGGGGGTGGCGAGCAGTACTTC. The chain is built from TRBV6-1 and TRBJ2-7; D is perhaps TRBD1 (7 bases). The length of the CDR3 is 15 residues. Per germline, CDR1 MNHNS and CDR2 SASEGT. Trimming removed 3 bases at V and 6 bases at J, with 18 bases between.